The sequence of this TCR beta chain was determined in a study of a mutant IDH1 vaccine in newly diagnosed glioma. Study context: The first vaccination came 4-6 weeks after radiotherapy alone, or with temozolomide cycles. Study conclusions and caveats: Shifts in the top peripheral T cell clonotypes seemed unrelated to pseudoprogression.

Libraries were prepared by immunoSEQ multiplex PCR; TCRdb keeps only in-frame clonotypes and omits some of them. In the table there are about 110,000 clones, 75% to 90% of which are singletons. The CDR3 extends over 14 amino acids. Germline CDR1 is MNHEY and CDR2 is SMNVEV (reference sequence). The ends were cut back, 0 bases at V and 9 bases at J, with 11 bases in the middle. Time point noted: week 11, during vaccination. A 20-mer mutant IDH1 peptide at 300 ug was injected subcutaneously with topical imiquimod. Tumors from donors were new WHO grade 3 or 4 IDH1-mutant astrocytomas with ATRX loss. For this clone: Its antigen remains unidentified.

This chain links TRBV27 with TRBJ2-2; no definite D call. The TCR sequence derives from a woman aged 45 to 65 with glioma. Sequences were derived from PBMCs, sampled from a glioma patient whose treatment included an IDH1 peptide vaccine. The CDR3 DNA sequence: TGTGCCAGCAGTTTATCGTCACCTCACCGGGAGCTGTTTTTT. Translation: CASSLSSPHRELFF.